This is a list of T cell receptor beta chains from one sample in a study of T cells in Graves' hyperthyroidism and ophthalmopathy. Each CDR3 protein gets one entry after TCRdb re-called the multiplex PCR reads with MiXCR. The sample shows fewer than 900,000 distinct CDR3 sequences, about 15% of them seen only once. The sample was blood. The receptors were sampled from a man between 18 and 35 years old with Graves' hyperthyroidism. CDR3s leave out the opening cysteine and the closing phenylalanine or tryptophan. The D gene is left open where the match is weak.

V	J	D	CDR3
TRBV6-1	TRBJ2-7	NA	ASSEHWGQSYEQY
TRBV4-1	TRBJ2-7	TRBD2	ASSQPQRGSYEQY
TRBV28	TRBJ2-1	NA	ASSLLLLRSSYNEQF
TRBV7-9	TRBJ1-2	NA	ASSLGDTYGYT
TRBV28	TRBJ2-7	TRBD1	ASSPDRETGRLTYEQY
TRBV7-9	TRBJ1-1	TRBD1	ASSLAKDRAWGTEAL
TRBV11-3	TRBJ2-1	NA	ASSSNWKGPRF
TRBV7-9	TRBJ2-7	TRBD1	ASSLDRDHEQY
TRBV3-1	TRBJ2-1	TRBD2	ASSPSGSGGHNEQF
TRBV30	TRBJ2-1	NA	AWAGNTYNEQF
TRBV2	TRBJ2-5	NA	ASKDRTVQETQY
TRBV11-2	TRBJ2-5	NA	ASSSTGRWETQY
TRBV12-3/TRBV12-4	TRBJ1-1	TRBD1	ASRVFGQGLEAF
TRBV19	TRBJ1-1	NA	ASSIPRDEAF
TRBV20-1	TRBJ2-7	TRBD2	SARDRGLAGGRAEQY
TRBV5-6	TRBJ2-7	NA	ASSTVGGENEQY
TRBV7-9	TRBJ1-1	TRBD1	ASSSWTGETEAF
TRBV3-1	TRBJ2-1	NA	ASSQGSDDEF
TRBV19	TRBJ2-7	NA	ASSQAHSYEQY
TRBV6-5	TRBJ1-3	NA	ASSYSIRGRSGNTIY
TRBV30	TRBJ1-1	TRBD1	AWSVTGFTEAF
TRBV28	TRBJ2-7	NA	ASSRVTYEQY
TRBV29-1	TRBJ2-7	NA	SVEEGVGYEQY
TRBV12-3/TRBV12-4	TRBJ2-7	TRBD2	ASSFDLETSGRGEQY
TRBV28	TRBJ1-2	NA	ASSYWEGRSDGYT
TRBV28	TRBJ2-7	TRBD1	ASSPYTVRDRDFLTHYEQY
TRBV20-1	TRBJ2-5	TRBD2	SAYRTSGGAPETQY
TRBV7-2	TRBJ1-1	NA	ASTFIRGNTEAF
TRBV28	TRBJ2-1	NA	ASSLWSGSDYNEQF
TRBV20-1	TRBJ2-7	TRBD2	SARGHPGLAGVEQY
TRBV10-3	TRBJ2-7	NA	AISDRMVSSEQY
TRBV25-1	TRBJ1-1	NA	ASSADQLNTEAF
TRBV6-2/TRBV6-3	TRBJ1-5	TRBD1	ASTPQGKGGPQH
TRBV12-3/TRBV12-4	TRBJ1-5	NA	ASSFVPGNQPQH
TRBV10-3	TRBJ2-5	NA	AISLEKDRETQY
TRBV7-3	TRBJ1-1	NA	ASSQGLRGMNTKAF
TRBV10-3	TRBJ1-1	NA	AIGPTNTEAF
TRBV30	TRBJ2-7	TRBD1	AWRETGGEPV
TRBV2	TRBJ2-3	NA	ASSEGRVDTQY
TRBV5-1	TRBJ1-2	TRBD1	ASSLGTGTVGQLYGYT